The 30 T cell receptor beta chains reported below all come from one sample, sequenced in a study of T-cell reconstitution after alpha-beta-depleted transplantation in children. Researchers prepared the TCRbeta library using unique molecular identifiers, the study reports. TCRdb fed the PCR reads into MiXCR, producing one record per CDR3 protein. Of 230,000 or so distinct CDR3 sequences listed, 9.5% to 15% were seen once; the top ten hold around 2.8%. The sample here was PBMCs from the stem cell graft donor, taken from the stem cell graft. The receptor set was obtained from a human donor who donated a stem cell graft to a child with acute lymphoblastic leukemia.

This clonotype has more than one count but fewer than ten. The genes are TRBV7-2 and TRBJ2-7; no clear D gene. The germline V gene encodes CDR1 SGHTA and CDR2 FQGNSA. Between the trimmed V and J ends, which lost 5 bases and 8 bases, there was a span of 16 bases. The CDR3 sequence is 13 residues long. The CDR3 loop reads CASSPEARHQQYF. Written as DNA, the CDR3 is TGTGCCAGCAGCCCAGAGGCTCGACATCAGCAGTACTTC.

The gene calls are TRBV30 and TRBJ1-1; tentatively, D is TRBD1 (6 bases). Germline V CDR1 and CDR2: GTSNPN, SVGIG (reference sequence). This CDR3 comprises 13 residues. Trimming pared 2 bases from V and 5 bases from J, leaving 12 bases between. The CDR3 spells CAWSTQGGTEAFF. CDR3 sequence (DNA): TGTGCCTGGAGTACCCAAGGGGGGACTGAAGCTTTCTTT.

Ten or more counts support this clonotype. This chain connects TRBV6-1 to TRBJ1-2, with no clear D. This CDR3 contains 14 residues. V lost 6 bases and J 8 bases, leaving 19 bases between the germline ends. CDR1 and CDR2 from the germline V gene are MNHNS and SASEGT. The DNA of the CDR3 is TGTGCCAGCAGGACTCCCGGGAGGCTTGGCGGCTACACCTTC. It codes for CASRTPGRLGGYTF.

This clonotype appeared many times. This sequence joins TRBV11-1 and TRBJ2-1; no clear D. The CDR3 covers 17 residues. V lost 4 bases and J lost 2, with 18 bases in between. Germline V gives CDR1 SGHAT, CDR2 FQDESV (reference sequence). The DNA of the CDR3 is TGTGCCAGCAGCTACGGTCCGAAGACTTACCCCTACAATGAGCAGTTCTTC. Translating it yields CASSYGPKTYPYNEQFF.

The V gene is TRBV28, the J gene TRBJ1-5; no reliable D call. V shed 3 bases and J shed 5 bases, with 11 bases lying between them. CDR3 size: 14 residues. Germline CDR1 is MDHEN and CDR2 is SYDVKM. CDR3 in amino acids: CASSFQSSHQPQHF. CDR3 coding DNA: TGTGCCAGCAGTTTTCAATCGAGCCATCAGCCCCAGCATTTT.

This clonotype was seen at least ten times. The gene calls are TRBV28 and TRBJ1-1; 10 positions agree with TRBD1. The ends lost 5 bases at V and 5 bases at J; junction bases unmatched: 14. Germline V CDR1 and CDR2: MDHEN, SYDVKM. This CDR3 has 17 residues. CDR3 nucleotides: TGTGCCAGCAGTCCTCGGGGTCCCGGGACAGGGGTGACTGAAGCTTTCTTT. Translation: CASSPRGPGTGVTEAFF.

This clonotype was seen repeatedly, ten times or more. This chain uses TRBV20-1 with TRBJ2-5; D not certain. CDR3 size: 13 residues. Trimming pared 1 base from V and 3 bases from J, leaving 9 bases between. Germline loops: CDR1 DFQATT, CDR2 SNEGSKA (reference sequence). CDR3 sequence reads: CSARAAGEETQYF. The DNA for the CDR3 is TGCAGTGCTAGAGCGGCTGGAGAAGAGACCCAGTACTTC.

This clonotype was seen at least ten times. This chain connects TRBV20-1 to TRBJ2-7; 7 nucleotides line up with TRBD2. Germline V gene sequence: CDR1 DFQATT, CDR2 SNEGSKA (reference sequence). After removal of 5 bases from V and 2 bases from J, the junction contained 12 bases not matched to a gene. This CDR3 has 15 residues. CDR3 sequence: CSASSGFGIPYEQYF. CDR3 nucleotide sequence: TGCAGTGCTTCTAGCGGTTTTGGCATCCCCTACGAGCAGTACTTC.

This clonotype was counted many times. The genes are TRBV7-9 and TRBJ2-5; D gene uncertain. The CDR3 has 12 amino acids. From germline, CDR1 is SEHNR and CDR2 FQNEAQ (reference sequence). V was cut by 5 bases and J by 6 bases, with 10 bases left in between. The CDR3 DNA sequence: TGTGCCAGCAGCCGAGAATTGAAGACCCAGTACTTC. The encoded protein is CASSRELKTQYF.

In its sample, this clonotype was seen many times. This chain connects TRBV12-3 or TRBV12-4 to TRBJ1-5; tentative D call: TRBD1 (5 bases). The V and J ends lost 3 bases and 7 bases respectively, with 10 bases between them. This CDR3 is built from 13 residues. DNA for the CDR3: TGTGCCAGCAGTTTCAGGGTCGAACAGCCCCAGCATTTT. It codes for CASSFRVEQPQHF.

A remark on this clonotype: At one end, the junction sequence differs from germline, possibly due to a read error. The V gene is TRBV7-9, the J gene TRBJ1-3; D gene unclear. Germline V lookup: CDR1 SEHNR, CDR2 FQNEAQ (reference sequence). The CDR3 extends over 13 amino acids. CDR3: CASSFGPSVTLYF. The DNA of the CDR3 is TGTGCCAGCAGCTTTGGGCCGTCGGTGACCTTGTACTTT. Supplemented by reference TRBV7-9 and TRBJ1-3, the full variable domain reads DTGVSQNPRHKITKRGQNVTFRCDPISEHNRLYWYRQTLGQGPEFLTYFQNEAQLEKSRLLSDRFSAERPKGSFSTLEIQRTEQGDSAMYLCASSFGPSVTLYFGEGSWLTVV.

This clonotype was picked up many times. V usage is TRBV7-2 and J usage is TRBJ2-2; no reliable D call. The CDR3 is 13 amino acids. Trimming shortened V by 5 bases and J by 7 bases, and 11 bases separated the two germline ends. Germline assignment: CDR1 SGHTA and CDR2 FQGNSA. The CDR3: CASSHPRSGELFF. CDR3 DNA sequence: TGTGCCAGCAGCCACCCCAGGAGCGGGGAGCTGTTTTTT.

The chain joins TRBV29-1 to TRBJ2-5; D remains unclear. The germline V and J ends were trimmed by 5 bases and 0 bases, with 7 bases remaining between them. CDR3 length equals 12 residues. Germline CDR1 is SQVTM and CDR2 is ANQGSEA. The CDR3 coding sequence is TGCAGCGTTAAGTGGTACCAAGAGACCCAGTACTTC. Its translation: CSVKWYQETQYF.

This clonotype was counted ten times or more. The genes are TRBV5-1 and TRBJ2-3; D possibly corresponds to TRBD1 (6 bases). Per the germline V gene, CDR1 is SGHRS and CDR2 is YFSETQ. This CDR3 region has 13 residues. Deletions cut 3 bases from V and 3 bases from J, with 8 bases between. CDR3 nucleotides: TGCGCCAGCAGCTCGACAGGAACAGATACGCAGTATTTT. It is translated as CASSSTGTDTQYF.

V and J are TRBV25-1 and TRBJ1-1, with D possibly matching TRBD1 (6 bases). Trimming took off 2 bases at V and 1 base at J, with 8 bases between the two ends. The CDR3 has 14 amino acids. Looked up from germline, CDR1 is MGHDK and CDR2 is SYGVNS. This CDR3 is CASSETGWNTEAFF. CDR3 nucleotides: TGTGCCAGCAGTGAAACAGGGTGGAACACTGAAGCTTTCTTT.

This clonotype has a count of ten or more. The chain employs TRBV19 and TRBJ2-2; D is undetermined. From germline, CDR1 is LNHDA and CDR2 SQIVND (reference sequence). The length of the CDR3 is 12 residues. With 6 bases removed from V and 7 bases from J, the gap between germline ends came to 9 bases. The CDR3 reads CASRIVYGELFF. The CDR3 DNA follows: TGTGCCAGTAGGATTGTTTACGGGGAGCTGTTTTTT.

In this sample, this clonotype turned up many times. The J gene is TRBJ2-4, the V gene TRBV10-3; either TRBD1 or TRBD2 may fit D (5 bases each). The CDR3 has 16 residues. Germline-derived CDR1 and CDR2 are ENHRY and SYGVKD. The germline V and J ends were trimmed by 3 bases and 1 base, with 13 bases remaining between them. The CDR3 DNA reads TGTGCCATCAGTGATTCTGGGACCGGGGCCAAAAACATTCAGTACTTC. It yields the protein CAISDSGTGAKNIQYF.

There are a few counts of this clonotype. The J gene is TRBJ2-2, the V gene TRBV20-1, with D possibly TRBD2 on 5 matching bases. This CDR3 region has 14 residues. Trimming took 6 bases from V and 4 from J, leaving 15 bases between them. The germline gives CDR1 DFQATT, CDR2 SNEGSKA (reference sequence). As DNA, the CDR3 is TGCAGTGCGCACCCTCCCGGGGTCACCGGGGAGCTGTTTTTT. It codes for CSAHPPGVTGELFF.

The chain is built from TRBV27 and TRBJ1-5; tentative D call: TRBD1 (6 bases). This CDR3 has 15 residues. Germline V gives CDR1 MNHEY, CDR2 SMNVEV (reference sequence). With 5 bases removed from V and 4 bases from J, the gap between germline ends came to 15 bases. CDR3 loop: CASSEGGFENQPQHF. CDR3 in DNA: TGTGCCAGCAGTGAGGGGGGCTTTGAGAATCAGCCCCAGCATTTT.

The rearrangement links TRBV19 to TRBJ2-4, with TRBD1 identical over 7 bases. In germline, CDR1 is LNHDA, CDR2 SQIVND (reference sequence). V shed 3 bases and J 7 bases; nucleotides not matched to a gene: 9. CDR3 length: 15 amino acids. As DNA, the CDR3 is TGTGCCAGTAGTATTAGAGGGGGCAGGGGGAACATTCAGTACTTC. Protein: CASSIRGGRGNIQYF. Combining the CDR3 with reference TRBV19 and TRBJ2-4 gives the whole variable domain DGGITQSPKYLFRKEGQNVTLSCEQNLNHDAMYWYRQDPGQGLRLIYYSQIVNDFQKGDIAEGYSVSREKKESFPLTVTSAQKNPTAFYLCASSIRGGRGNIQYFGAGTRLSVL.

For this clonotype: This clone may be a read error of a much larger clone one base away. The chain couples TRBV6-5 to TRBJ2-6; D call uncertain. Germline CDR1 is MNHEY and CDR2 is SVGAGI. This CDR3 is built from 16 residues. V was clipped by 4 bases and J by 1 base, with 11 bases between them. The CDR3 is CASSFKGPSGANVLTF. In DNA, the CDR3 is TGTGCCAGCAGTTTTAAAGGCCCGTCTGGGGCCAACGTCCTGACTTTC.

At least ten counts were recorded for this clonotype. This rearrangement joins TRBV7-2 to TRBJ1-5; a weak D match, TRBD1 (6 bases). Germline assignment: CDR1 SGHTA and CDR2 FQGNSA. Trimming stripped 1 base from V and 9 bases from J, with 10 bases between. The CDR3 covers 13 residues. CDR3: CASSLGGQWPQHF. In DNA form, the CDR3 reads TGTGCCAGCAGCTTAGGAGGACAGTGGCCCCAGCATTTT.

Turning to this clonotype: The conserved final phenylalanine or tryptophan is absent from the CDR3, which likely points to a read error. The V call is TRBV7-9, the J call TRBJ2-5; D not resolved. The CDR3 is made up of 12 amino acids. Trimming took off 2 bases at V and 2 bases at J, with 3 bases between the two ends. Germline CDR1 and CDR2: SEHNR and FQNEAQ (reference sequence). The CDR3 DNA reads TGTGCCAGCAGCTTACGACAAGAGACCCAGTACTTG. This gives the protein CASSLRQETQYL.

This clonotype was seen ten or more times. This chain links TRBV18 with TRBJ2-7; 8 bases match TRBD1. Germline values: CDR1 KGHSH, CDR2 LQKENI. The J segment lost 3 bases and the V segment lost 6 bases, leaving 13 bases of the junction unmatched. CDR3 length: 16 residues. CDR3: CASSQVGGQGIYEQYF. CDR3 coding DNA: TGTGCCAGCTCCCAGGTGGGCGGACAGGGAATCTACGAGCAGTACTTC.

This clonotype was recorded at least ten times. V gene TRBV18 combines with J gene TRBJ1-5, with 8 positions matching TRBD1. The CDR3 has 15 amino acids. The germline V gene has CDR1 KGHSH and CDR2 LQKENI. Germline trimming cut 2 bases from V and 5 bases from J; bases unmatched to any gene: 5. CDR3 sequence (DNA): TGTGCCAGCTCACCAGAGACAGGGGCACATCAGCCCCAGCATTTT. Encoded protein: CASSPETGAHQPQHF.

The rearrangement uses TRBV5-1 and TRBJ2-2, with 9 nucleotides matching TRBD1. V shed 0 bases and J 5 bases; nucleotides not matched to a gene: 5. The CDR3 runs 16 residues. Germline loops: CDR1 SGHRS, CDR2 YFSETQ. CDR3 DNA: TGCGCCAGCAGCTTGGGGACAGGGGTGAGAACCGGGGAGCTGTTTTTT. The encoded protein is CASSLGTGVRTGELFF.

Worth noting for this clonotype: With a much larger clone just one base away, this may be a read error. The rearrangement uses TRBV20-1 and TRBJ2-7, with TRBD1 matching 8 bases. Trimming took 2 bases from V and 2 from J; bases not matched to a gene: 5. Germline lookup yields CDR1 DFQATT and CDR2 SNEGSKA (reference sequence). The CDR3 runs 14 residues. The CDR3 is CSARNPDRAYEQYF. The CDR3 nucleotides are TGCAGTGCTAGAAACCCGGACAGGGCCTACGAGCAGTACTTC.

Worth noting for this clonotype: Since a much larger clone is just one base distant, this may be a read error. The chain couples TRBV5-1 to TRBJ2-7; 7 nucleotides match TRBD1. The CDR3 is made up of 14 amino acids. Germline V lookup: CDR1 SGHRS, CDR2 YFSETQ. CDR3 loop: CASRLDRFSYEQYF. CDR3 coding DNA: TGCGCCAGCAGATTGGACAGGTTCTCCTACGAGCAGTACTTC.

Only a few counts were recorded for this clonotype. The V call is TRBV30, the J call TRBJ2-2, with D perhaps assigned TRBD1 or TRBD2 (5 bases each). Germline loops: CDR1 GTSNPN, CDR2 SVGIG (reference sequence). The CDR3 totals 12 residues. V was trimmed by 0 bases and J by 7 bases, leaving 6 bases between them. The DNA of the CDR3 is TGTGCCTGGAGTGTGGGGGACGGGGAGCTGTTTTTT. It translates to CAWSVGDGELFF. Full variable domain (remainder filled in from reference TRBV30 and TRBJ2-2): SQTIHQWPATLVQPVGSPLSLECTVEGTSNPNLYWYRQAAGRGLQLLFYSVGIGQISSEVPQNLSASRPQDRQFILSSKKLLLSDSGFYLCAWSVGDGELFFGEGSRLTVL.

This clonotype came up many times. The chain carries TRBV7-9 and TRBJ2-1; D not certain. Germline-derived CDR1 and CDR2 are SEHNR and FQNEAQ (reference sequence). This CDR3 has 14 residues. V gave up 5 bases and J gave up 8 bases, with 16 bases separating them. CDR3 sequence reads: CASSPPLASHEQFF. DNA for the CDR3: TGTGCCAGCAGCCCCCCCCTGGCCAGTCATGAGCAGTTCTTC.